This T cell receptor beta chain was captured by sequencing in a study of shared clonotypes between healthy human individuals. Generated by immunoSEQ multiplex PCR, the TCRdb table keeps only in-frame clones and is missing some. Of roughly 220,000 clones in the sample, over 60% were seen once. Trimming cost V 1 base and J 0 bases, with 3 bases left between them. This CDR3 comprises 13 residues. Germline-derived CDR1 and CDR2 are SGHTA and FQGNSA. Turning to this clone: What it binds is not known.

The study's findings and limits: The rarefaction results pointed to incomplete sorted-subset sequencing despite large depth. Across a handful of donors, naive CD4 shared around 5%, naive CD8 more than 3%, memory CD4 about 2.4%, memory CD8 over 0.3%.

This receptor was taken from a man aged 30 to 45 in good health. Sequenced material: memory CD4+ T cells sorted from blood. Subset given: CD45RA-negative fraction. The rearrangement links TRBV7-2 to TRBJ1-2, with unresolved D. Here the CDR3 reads CASSLGPNYGYTF. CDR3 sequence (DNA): TGTGCCAGCAGCTTAGGGCCTAACTATGGCTACACCTTC.